This passage covers 8 T cell receptor beta chains from one sample sequenced in a study of blood T cell repertoires in COVID-19. Method: immunoSEQ multiplex PCR; TCRdb's copy keeps in-frame clones and lacks some. The data show roughly 35,000 clones, around 80% seen once. The sample consisted of peripheral blood. All receptors come from an elderly man with acute or convalescent COVID-19.

V and J are TRBV7-8 and TRBJ1-5; unclear D gene. The V and J ends lost 2 bases and 3 bases respectively, with 11 bases between them. Germline CDR1 is SGHVS and CDR2 is FQNEAQ. The CDR3 has 15 amino acids. CDR3 residues: CASSLSSTDNQPQHF. In DNA, the CDR3 is TGTGCCAGCAGCTTAAGCAGCACAGACAATCAGCCCCAGCATTTT.

V is TRBV19 and J is TRBJ2-3; TRBD2 agrees at 12 bases. V trimming: 9 bases; J trimming: 1 base; junction bases outside the gene matches: 8. The CDR3 consists of 16 residues. Germline-derived CDR1 and CDR2 are LNHDA and SQIVND (reference sequence). The CDR3 region is CASTTSGGPRTDTQYF. CDR3 bases: TGTGCCAGCACGACTAGCGGGGGACCTCGCACAGATACGCAGTATTTT.

The chain uses TRBV4-1 and TRBJ1-2, with 7 positions matching TRBD1. The CDR3 is made up of 14 amino acids. Germline lookup yields CDR1 MGHRA and CDR2 YSYEKL. The V gene end was trimmed by 4 bases and the J gene end by 1 base; junction bases not matched to a gene: 3. The CDR3 coding sequence is TGCGCCAGCAGCCTACACAGGGGTAACTATGGCTACACCTTC. Translated: CASSLHRGNYGYTF.

This chain links TRBV7-3 with TRBJ1-2, with 9 bases aligning to TRBD1. V was pared by 5 bases and J by 8 bases, with 15 bases of the junction left unmatched. Germline CDR1 is SGHTA and CDR2 is FQGTGA. The CDR3 has 16 residues. CDR3 loop: CASSLDSGTGRKGYTF. Here the CDR3 DNA reads TGTGCCAGCAGCCTGGACTCCGGGACAGGGAGGAAGGGCTACACCTTC.

The chain couples TRBV2 to TRBJ2-1; D call uncertain. CDR3 length: 14 residues. Germline V gene sequence: CDR1 SNHLY, CDR2 FYNNEI. Trimming stripped 4 bases from V and 6 bases from J, with 13 bases between. DNA for the CDR3: TGTGCCAGCAGTGCTGAGCTACTCGGCAATGAGCAGTTCTTC. The encoded protein is CASSAELLGNEQFF.

The chain joins TRBV5-1 to TRBJ2-7; 12 nucleotides match TRBD2. CDR3 length: 14 amino acids. V trimming: 7 bases; J trimming: 7 bases; junction bases outside the gene matches: 9. Per the germline V gene, CDR1 is SGHRS and CDR2 is YFSETQ. CDR3 sequence reads: CASSLAGGPGEQYF. The CDR3 coding sequence is TGCGCCAGCTCTCTAGCGGGAGGGCCGGGGGAGCAGTACTTC.

The chain links TRBV30 to TRBJ1-1, with D unresolved. V lost 4 bases and J 0 bases, leaving 9 bases between the germline ends. This CDR3 region has 13 residues. The germline gives CDR1 GTSNPN, CDR2 SVGIG (reference sequence). This CDR3 is CAWISILNTEAFF. Here the CDR3 DNA reads TGTGCCTGGATTAGTATCCTGAACACTGAAGCTTTCTTT.

This clone was counted at least ten times. The chain joins TRBV11-1 to TRBJ1-2; no definite D call. This CDR3 is built from 13 residues. V was cut by 0 bases and J by 1 base, with 3 bases left in between. From germline, CDR1 is SGHAT and CDR2 FQDESV (reference sequence). CDR3 nucleotides: TGTGCCAGCAGCTTAGCTAGTAACTATGGCTACACCTTC. Its translation is CASSLASNYGYTF.